The 5 T cell receptor beta chains presented below share a single source sample, sequenced in a study of blood T cell repertoires in COVID-19. Method: immunoSEQ multiplex PCR; TCRdb's copy keeps in-frame clones and lacks some. The repertoire holds a few hundred thousand clones, with around 90% as singletons. Sequencing input: peripheral blood. The receptors here all came from a man aged 50 to 59 with acute or convalescent COVID-19.

V gene TRBV11-2 combines with J gene TRBJ2-7; 7 nucleotides match TRBD1. From germline, CDR1 is SGHAT and CDR2 FQNNGV. The CDR3 runs to 15 residues. V was pared by 4 bases and J by 2 bases, with 8 bases of the junction left unmatched. The CDR3 region is CASSSIQGLPYEQYF. In DNA form, the CDR3 reads TGTGCCAGCAGCTCAATACAGGGGCTCCCCTACGAGCAGTACTTC.

The V and J genes are TRBV5-4 and TRBJ2-5; 12 bases map to TRBD1. The CDR3 covers 16 residues. Germline values: CDR1 SGHNT, CDR2 YYREEE (reference sequence). Germline trimming cut 4 bases from V and 5 bases from J; bases unmatched to any gene: 9. As DNA, the CDR3 is TGTGCCAGCAGCCCAGGAGGGACAGGGGGCGGGGAGACCCAGTACTTC. It yields the protein CASSPGGTGGGETQYF. Full variable domain (missing parts from reference TRBV5-4 and TRBJ2-5): ETGVTQSPTHLIKTRGQQVTLRCSSQSGHNTVSWYQQALGQGPQFIFQYYREEENGRGNFPPRFSGLQFPNYSSELNVNALELDDSALYLCASSPGGTGGGETQYFGPGTRLLVL.

The chain has TRBV6-6 and TRBJ1-1; 11 bases agree with TRBD1. The CDR3 covers 13 residues. Germline V gene lookup returns CDR1 MNHNY and CDR2 SVGAGI (reference sequence). J lost 4 bases, V lost 5 bases, and 0 bases had no gene match. This chain's CDR3 is CASSGTGGTEAFF. The CDR3 coding sequence is TGTGCCAGCAGTGGGACAGGGGGCACTGAAGCTTTCTTT.

This clone was seen once. The chain uses TRBV10-1 and TRBJ2-3; D uncertain. This CDR3 contains 14 residues. V dropped 4 bases and J dropped 3 bases, with 11 bases sitting between them. Germline V lookup: CDR1 WNHNN, CDR2 SYGVQD (reference sequence). The CDR3 protein is CASSGLQATDTQYF. DNA of the CDR3: TGCGCCAGCAGTGGATTGCAGGCAACAGATACGCAGTATTTT.

This rearrangement joins TRBV3-1 (or the pseudogene TRBV3-2) to TRBJ2-7; no clear D. Germline values: CDR1 LGHDT, CDR2 YNNKEL (reference sequence). Trimming removed 0 bases at V and 10 bases at J, with 10 bases between. This CDR3 comprises 12 residues. CDR3 in DNA: TGTGCCAGCAGCCAAGATCACAGCCGACAGTACTTC. Amino acids: CASSQDHSRQYF.